This entry is about one T cell receptor (beta chain). Its antigen is unidentified. TCRdb keeps only in-frame clones here, not all; method: immunoSEQ multiplex PCR. The sample consists of about 480,000 clones, about four fifths of them appearing once. This entry comes from a study of shared clonotypes between healthy human individuals. Study in general: The study drew on two women and a few men aged 18 to 49 as donors.

Unsorted samples relied on about 90 million PBMCs, which served as the source of genomic DNA. Whole-study results and caveats: Expectations were that clonotype sharing among donors would be affected by sequencing depth.

Per the germline V gene, CDR1 is MDHEN and CDR2 is SYDVKM. J lost 7 bases, V lost 8 bases, and 10 bases had no gene match. There are 14 residues in the CDR3. The rearrangement joins TRBV28 to TRBJ2-5, with 10 bases identical to TRBD1. Sequencing was performed on PBMCs. This TCR derives from a woman aged 40-49 years in good health. Some clones in this sample may be carry-over from other donors' samples. The CDR3 region is CASDPGTGVGTQYF. Written as DNA, the CDR3 is TGTGCCAGCGATCCCGGGACAGGGGTAGGGACCCAGTACTTC.